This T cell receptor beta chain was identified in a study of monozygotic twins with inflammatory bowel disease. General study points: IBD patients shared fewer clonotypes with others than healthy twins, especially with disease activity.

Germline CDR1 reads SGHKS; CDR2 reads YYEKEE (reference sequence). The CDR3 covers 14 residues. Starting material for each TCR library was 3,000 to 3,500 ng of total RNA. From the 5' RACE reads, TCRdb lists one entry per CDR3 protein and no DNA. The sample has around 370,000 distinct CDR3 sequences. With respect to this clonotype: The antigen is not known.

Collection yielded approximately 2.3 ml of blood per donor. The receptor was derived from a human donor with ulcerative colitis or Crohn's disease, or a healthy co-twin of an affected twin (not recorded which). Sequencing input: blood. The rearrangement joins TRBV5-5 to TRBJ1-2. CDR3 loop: CASSTRAGTGGYTF.